The present T cell receptor beta chain was sequenced within a study of cytomegalovirus exposure and HLA in healthy donors. The overall study: Earlier, 200 million or so T cells were analyzed, and 117 million unique TCR beta sequences were found among them. Study-wide results and limits: A previous analysis found most TCR beta V segments productive roughly 90% or roughly 30% of the time. Based on reports, TCR beta sequences accurately predicted HLA-A and HLA-B alleles for most subjects.

Primers included in the PCR were 60 Vbeta and 13 Jbeta primers. Sequencing used immunoSEQ multiplex PCR; TCRdb keeps in-frame clones, though not all of them. The data hold 98,000 or so clones, with about 80% observed a single time. A remark on this clone: Its cognate antigen is unknown.

The sequence derives from a woman in her forties in good health and CMV-seronegative. The sample comprised PBMCs.

Here the CDR3 DNA reads TGCAGCGTTCTTGAGACAGGAAACTATGGCTACACCTTC. Its translation is CSVLETGNYGYTF. The rearrangement uses TRBV29-1 and TRBJ1-2; D might be TRBD1 (6 bases). Deletions cut 5 bases from V and 2 bases from J, with 12 bases between. CDR1 and CDR2 from the germline V gene are SQVTM and ANQGSEA. The CDR3 spans 13 residues.